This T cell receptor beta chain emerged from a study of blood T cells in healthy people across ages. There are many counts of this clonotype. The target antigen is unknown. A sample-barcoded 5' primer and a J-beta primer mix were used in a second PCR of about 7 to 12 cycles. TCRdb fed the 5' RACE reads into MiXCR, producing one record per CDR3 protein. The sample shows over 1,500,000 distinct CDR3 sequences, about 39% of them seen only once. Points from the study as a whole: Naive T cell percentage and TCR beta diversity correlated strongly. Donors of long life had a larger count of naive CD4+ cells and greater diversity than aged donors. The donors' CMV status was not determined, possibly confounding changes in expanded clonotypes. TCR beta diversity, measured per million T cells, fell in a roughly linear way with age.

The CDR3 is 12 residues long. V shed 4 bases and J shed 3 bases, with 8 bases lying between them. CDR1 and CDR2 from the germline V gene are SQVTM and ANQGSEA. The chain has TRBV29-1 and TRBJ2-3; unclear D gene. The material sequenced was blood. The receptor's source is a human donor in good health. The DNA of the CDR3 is TGCAGCGTTGGACAACTTACAGATACGCAGTATTTT. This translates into CSVGQLTDTQYF.